The rows below give T cell receptor beta chains drawn from one sample of a study of graft-versus-host responses after intestinal transplantation. No antigen has been identified for these receptors. Sequenced by immunoSEQ multiplex PCR; TCRdb stores in-frame clones only, minus some. The sample contains about 110,000 clones, around nine tenths of which appear only once. Sequencing used unstimulated CD4+ T cells sorted from spleen or lymph node cells, obtained before transplant. The receptors here all came from a human donor who was the organ donor for an intestinal transplant. The CDR3 runs from the conserved cysteine through the conserved F or W. A D gene is named only where the DNA matches it firmly. Rows give clone size only sometimes, using once, few, many, or a class for an expanded clone.

v_gene	abundance	j_gene	d_gene	len	CDR3aa	CDR3nt
TRBV5-1	NA	TRBJ2-2	TRBD1	15	CASSEGTGELGELFF	TGCGCCAGCAGCGAAGGGACAGGGGAATTGGGGGAGCTGTTTTTT
TRBV19	once	TRBJ1-2	NA	10	CASGRRSYAF	TGTGCCAGTGGGCGGCGGAGCTACGCCTTC
TRBV5-6	few	TRBJ1-3	NA	14	CASSLYDVGNTIYF	TGTGCCAGCAGCTTGTACGATGTTGGAAACACCATATATTTT
TRBV2	NA	TRBJ2-1	TRBD1	13	CASRYRGSNEQFF	TGTGCCAGCAGGTACAGGGGCAGCAATGAGCAGTTCTTC
TRBV2	few	TRBJ1-5	NA	13	CASSENRDQPQHF	TGTGCCAGCAGTGAAAACAGGGATCAGCCCCAGCATTTT
TRBV30	NA	TRBJ1-2	NA	11	CAWAGSYGYTF	TGTGCCTGGGCAGGGAGCTATGGCTACACCTTC
TRBV19	NA	TRBJ2-3	TRBD2	16	CASSARTSGSTDTQYF	TGTGCCAGTAGTGCCCGGACTAGCGGGAGCACAGATACGCAGTATTTT
TRBV2	once	TRBJ2-7	TRBD2	14	CASSEGGSFYEQYF	TGTGCCAGCAGTGAAGGCGGGAGCTTCTACGAGCAGTACTTC
TRBV7-9	NA	TRBJ2-1	NA	16	CASSFSGPYSYNEQFF	TGTGCCAGCAGCTTTAGCGGACCATACTCCTACAATGAGCAGTTCTTC
TRBV19	NA	TRBJ2-7	TRBD2	14	CASSVSGSSYEQYF	TGTGCCAGTAGTGTTAGCGGGAGCTCCTACGAGCAGTACTTC
TRBV6-5	NA	TRBJ1-5	NA	14	CASSTGGDNQPQHF	TGTGCCAGCAGTACCGGGGGGGATAATCAGCCCCAGCATTTT
TRBV19	NA	TRBJ1-1	NA	12	CASSQGNTEAFF	TGTGCCAGTTCACAGGGGAACACTGAAGCTTTCTTT
TRBV30	NA	TRBJ2-2	TRBD2	16	CAWSVLTSGFTGELFF	TGTGCCTGGAGTGTATTGACTAGCGGGTTCACCGGGGAGCTGTTTTTT
TRBV27	NA	TRBJ2-2	NA	15	CASSRQPANTGELFF	TGTGCCAGCAGTCGACAGCCTGCGAACACCGGGGAGCTGTTTTTT
TRBV10-3	NA	TRBJ1-2	NA	13	CAISEVLRDGYTF	TGTGCCATCAGTGAGGTCCTAAGGGATGGCTACACCTTC
TRBV5-1	NA	TRBJ2-3	TRBD2	16	CASSLGLAGITDTQYF	TGCGCCAGCAGCTTGGGCCTAGCGGGAATCACAGATACGCAGTATTTT
TRBV18	NA	TRBJ2-1	TRBD2	16	CASSPTAGLADNEQFF	TGTGCCAGCTCGCCGACCGCGGGACTAGCGGACAATGAGCAGTTCTTC
TRBV28	NA	TRBJ2-7	TRBD2	15	CASSTNSGSVHEQYF	TGTGCCAGCAGTACAAATAGCGGGAGTGTACACGAGCAGTACTTC
TRBV19	NA	TRBJ2-3	NA	14	CASSPTVTTDTQYF	TGTGCCAGTAGTCCGACAGTAACTACAGATACGCAGTATTTT
TRBV6-1	NA	TRBJ2-1	TRBD1	15	CASSEGTGAEYEQFF	TGTGCCAGCAGTGAAGGGACAGGGGCCGAGTATGAGCAGTTCTTC
TRBV19	NA	TRBJ1-2	NA	14	CASSIGGPNYGYTF	TGTGCCAGTAGTATTGGGGGCCCTAACTATGGCTACACCTTC
TRBV29-1	NA	TRBJ2-1	NA	14	CSGSTLAGLNEQFF	TGCAGCGGTTCGACTCTGGCAGGCCTAAATGAGCAGTTCTTC
TRBV28	once	TRBJ2-7	NA	15	CASSQGYWESYEQYF	TGTGCCAGCAGTCAAGGTTACTGGGAATCCTACGAGCAGTACTTC
TRBV30	few	TRBJ2-5	TRBD1	14	CAWSLGQGVETQYF	TGTGCCTGGAGTCTGGGACAGGGGGTCGAGACCCAGTACTTC
TRBV28	NA	TRBJ1-1	NA	17	CASTVRFGQPRGAEAFF	TGTGCCAGCACCGTTCGATTCGGACAGCCCCGAGGGGCTGAAGCTTTCTTT
TRBV7-2	NA	TRBJ2-1	TRBD2	15	CASSPGTSGSNEQFF	TGTGCCAGCAGCCCCGGGACTAGCGGGAGCAATGAGCAGTTCTTC
TRBV19	NA	TRBJ1-3	TRBD1	12	CASTPSPRQGTF	TGTGCCAGTACCCCCTCACCCCGACAGGGGACTTTT
TRBV19	NA	TRBJ2-7	TRBD1	12	CASSRTGGEQYF	TGTGCCAGTAGTAGAACAGGGGGCGAGCAGTACTTC
TRBV6-6	NA	TRBJ1-4	NA	15	CASIFPGQPNEKLFF	TGTGCCAGCATTTTTCCAGGACAGCCTAATGAAAAACTGTTTTTT
TRBV19	NA	TRBJ2-5	NA	11	CASSIAETQYF	TGTGCCAGTAGTATAGCAGAGACCCAGTACTTC
TRBV18	NA	TRBJ1-3	NA	17	CASSAPHGQNSGNTIYF	TGTGCCAGCTCAGCCCCCCACGGACAGAACTCTGGAAACACCATATATTTT
TRBV1	NA	TRBJ2-5	NA	16	CTSSPPGGRYGETQYF	TGCACCAGCAGCCCCCCTGGCGGGAGATATGGAGAGACCCAGTACTTC
TRBV11-2	NA	TRBJ2-1	TRBD2	14	CASSLAGNHNEQFF	TGTGCCAGCAGCCTAGCGGGGAATCACAATGAGCAGTTCTTC
TRBV29-1	NA	TRBJ2-2	NA	14	CSVTGYGRTGELFF	TGCAGCGTCACAGGGTACGGTCGCACCGGGGAGCTGTTTTTT
TRBV19	NA	TRBJ1-5	TRBD1	14	CATSDRSFNQPQHF	TGTGCCACCTCGGACAGGTCCTTCAATCAGCCCCAGCATTTT
TRBV7-2	NA	TRBJ2-3	TRBD1	15	CASSSQTGVADTQYF	TGTGCCAGCAGCTCCCAAACAGGGGTCGCAGATACGCAGTATTTT
TRBV23-1	NA	TRBJ2-7	NA	15	CASSQSEDTSYERYF	TGCGCCAGCAGTCAATCAGAGGACACATCCTACGAGCGGTACTTC
TRBV4-3	few	TRBJ2-1	NA	16	CASSQPGPPPYNEQFF	TGCGCCAGCAGCCAGCCAGGGCCACCCCCTTACAATGAGCAGTTCTTC
TRBV10-3	NA	TRBJ2-5	NA	13	CAISESGVETQYF	TGTGCCATCAGTGAGTCGGGAGTGGAGACCCAGTACTTC
TRBV6-6	NA	TRBJ2-1	NA	15	CASSNSRADVDEQFF	TGTGCCAGCAGTAATAGCAGGGCCGATGTCGATGAGCAGTTCTTC
TRBV27	NA	TRBJ2-7	NA	14	CASSPMIASYEQYF	TGTGCCAGCAGTCCAATGATAGCTTCCTACGAGCAGTACTTC
TRBV21-1	NA	TRBJ2-7	NA	17	CASSKVMCGPVLYEQYF	TGTGCCAGCAGCAAAGTGATGTGCGGGCCGGTACTCTACGAGCAGTACTTC
TRBV7-2	NA	TRBJ2-1	TRBD2	16	CASSLDAGGPGNEQFF	TGTGCCAGCAGCTTAGATGCGGGAGGGCCGGGGAATGAGCAGTTCTTC
TRBV5-1	NA	TRBJ1-2	TRBD1	13	CASSGDRDGGYTF	TGCGCCAGCAGCGGGGACAGGGACGGAGGCTACACCTTC
TRBV18	NA	TRBJ1-4	TRBD1	16	CASSPSWDREGEKLFF	TGTGCCAGCTCACCTTCATGGGACAGGGAGGGTGAAAAACTGTTTTTT